These 30 T cell receptor beta chains originate from one sample sequenced in a study of T cell repertoires in cytomegalovirus infection. MiXCR, applied by TCRdb to the reads, yields one record per CDR3 protein. The table lists under 250,000 distinct CDR3 sequences, 9% to 15% of them singletons. Sequenced input: PBMCs. These receptors were collected from a human donor in good health (CMV status not recorded). Some clones in this sample may be carry-over from other donors' samples.

This clonotype was counted between two and nine times. V and J are TRBV5-5 and TRBJ1-4; D is unclear. The ends were cut back, 4 bases at V and 0 bases at J, with 13 bases in the middle. The length of the CDR3 is 16 residues. Germline V gene sequence: CDR1 SGHKS, CDR2 YYEKEE (reference sequence). In DNA, the CDR3 is TGTGCCAGCAGCGGGGTCGGGGTTGCAACTAATGAAAAACTGTTTTTT. It translates to CASSGVGVATNEKLFF.

The V call is TRBV29-1, the J call TRBJ2-1; TRBD2 aligns across 7 bases. V was clipped by 2 bases and J by 5 bases; unmatched bases: 12. The CDR3 runs to 16 residues. CDR1 and CDR2 from the germline V gene are SQVTM and ANQGSEA. DNA for the CDR3: TGCAGCGTTGAACCACTGCCGACTAGCACTAACAATGAGCAGTTCTTC. It codes for CSVEPLPTSTNNEQFF.

The table lists this clonotype with a few counts. The rearrangement uses TRBV12-3 or TRBV12-4 and TRBJ2-1; perhaps D is TRBD1 or TRBD2 (5 bases each). V was shortened by 1 base and J by 10 bases, with 14 bases between the two germline ends. The CDR3 has 14 residues. CDR3 DNA: TGTGCCAGCAGTTTAGGGCAGGGACCCTACGAGCAGTTCTTC. This translates into CASSLGQGPYEQFF.

This clonotype was seen ten or more times. The chain carries TRBV7-2 and TRBJ1-2, with D possibly being TRBD1 (6 bases). V was clipped by 1 base and J by 2 bases, with 11 bases between them. Germline values: CDR1 SGHTA, CDR2 FQGNSA. The CDR3 consists of 15 residues. Here the CDR3 reads CASSLVPQGNYGYTF. In DNA form, the CDR3 reads TGTGCCAGCAGCTTAGTCCCACAGGGAAACTATGGCTACACCTTC. The full variable domain, rest sourced from reference TRBV7-2 and TRBJ1-2, is GAGVSQSPSNKVTEKGKDVELRCDPISGHTALYWYRQSLGQGLEFLIYFQGNSAPDKSGLPSDRFSAERTGGSVSTLTIQRTQQEDSAVYLCASSLVPQGNYGYTFGSGTRLTVV.

This clonotype was seen at least ten times. In DNA, the CDR3 is TGTGCCAGCAGCTTAGGGGGGGTGGGCACAGATACGCAGTATTTT. This codes for CASSLGGVGTDTQYF. The chain is built from TRBV7-9 and TRBJ2-3; D perhaps matches TRBD2 (6 bases). The germline V gene has CDR1 SEHNR and CDR2 FQNEAQ (reference sequence). V was pared by 1 base and J by 1 base, with 9 bases between. This CDR3 comprises 15 residues.

V usage is TRBV9 and J usage is TRBJ2-1, with 10 nucleotides matching TRBD2. Trimming removed 0 bases from V and 6 bases from J; junction bases left unmatched: 6. Germline CDR1 is SGDLS and CDR2 is YYNGEE. This CDR3 spans 16 amino acids. CDR3 amino acids: CASSVAGLAGVNEQFF. The CDR3 nucleotides read TGTGCCAGCAGCGTAGCTGGGCTAGCGGGGGTCAATGAGCAGTTCTTC.

This clonotype was counted between two and nine times. CDR3 sequence reads: CASSSGRREWGETQYF. The CDR3 DNA is TGTGCCAGTAGTAGCGGCAGACGGGAGTGGGGAGAGACCCAGTACTTC. The chain combines TRBV19 with TRBJ2-5; the D gene is possibly TRBD2 (6 bases). The germline V gene has CDR1 LNHDA and CDR2 SQIVND (reference sequence). The V end was cut by 4 bases, the J end by 4 bases, with 19 bases between. This CDR3 comprises 16 residues.

The chain couples TRBV7-2 to TRBJ2-7; D remains ambiguous. The length of the CDR3 is 14 residues. Trimming shortened V by 5 bases and J by 1 base, and 12 bases separated the two germline ends. Germline CDR1 reads SGHTA; CDR2 reads FQGNSA. CDR3 in DNA: TGTGCCAGCAGCCGACCCCCCGTTTCCTACGAGCAGTACTTC. Amino acid sequence: CASSRPPVSYEQYF.

This clonotype was seen a few times. V usage is TRBV15 and J usage is TRBJ2-3; D may be TRBD1 or TRBD2 (5 bases each). Germline V gene sequence: CDR1 LNHNV, CDR2 YYDKDF (reference sequence). CDR3 size: 15 residues. The V end lost 2 bases, the J end lost 2 bases, and 11 bases lay between the germline ends. The CDR3 nucleotides read TGTGCCACCAGCAGACCCGTGGGGGACACAGATACGCAGTATTTT. Translating it yields CATSRPVGDTDTQYF.

The V gene is TRBV6-8, the J gene TRBJ1-2; TRBD1 might be the D (6 bases). Germline CDR1 and CDR2: MNHGY and SAAAGT. The CDR3 is made up of 11 amino acids. V dropped 11 bases and J dropped 4 bases, with 11 bases sitting between them. The CDR3 protein is CADGQLYGYTF. CDR3 nucleotides: TGTGCCGACGGACAGCTCTATGGCTACACCTTC.

This clonotype appeared many times. V gene TRBV28 combines with J gene TRBJ2-7; no definite D call. Trimming left V 6 bases short and J 2 bases short, with 14 bases between. The CDR3 loop spans 14 amino acids. Germline-derived CDR1 and CDR2 are MDHEN and SYDVKM. The CDR3 nucleotides are TGTGCCAGCAGCCTTCCGCAGTTAGCCTACGAGCAGTACTTC. Translated: CASSLPQLAYEQYF.

This clonotype has only a few counts. J is TRBJ2-5 and V is TRBV20-1; D might be TRBD1 (5 bases). Looked up from germline, CDR1 is DFQATT and CDR2 is SNEGSKA (reference sequence). The V end was cut by 3 bases, the J end by 5 bases, with 10 bases between. This CDR3 contains 12 residues. Written as DNA, the CDR3 is TGCAGTGCTAGGGTGACAGAGGAGACCCAGTACTTC. Translation: CSARVTEETQYF.

The table lists this clonotype with a few counts. V is TRBV5-1 and J is TRBJ1-1; the match to TRBD1 covers 11 bases. The CDR3 consists of 15 residues. J gave up 4 bases and V 0 bases, and 2 bases lay outside the gene matches. Germline V lookup: CDR1 SGHRS, CDR2 YFSETQ. For the CDR3, the DNA is TGCGCCAGCAGCTTGGGAGGGACAGGGGGCACTGAAGCTTTCTTT. Translated: CASSLGGTGGTEAFF.

This clonotype appeared many times. This sequence joins TRBV28 and TRBJ2-7; a weak D match, TRBD2 (5 bases). CDR1 is MDHEN, CDR2 SYDVKM, per germline. V gave up 5 bases and J gave up 7 bases, with 12 bases separating them. The CDR3 is made up of 12 amino acids. CDR3 nucleotides: TGTGCCAGCAGTCTCCTATCGGGAGAGCAGTACTTC. This gives the protein CASSLLSGEQYF.

The chain is built from TRBV6-1 and TRBJ2-5, with 8 positions matching TRBD1. After removal of 7 bases from V and 4 bases from J, the junction contained 8 bases not matched to a gene. Germline V gene data show CDR1 as MNHNS and CDR2 as SASEGT. This CDR3 is built from 14 residues. CDR3 sequence (DNA): TGTGCCAGCACCAGGGGGCAGTGGGGAGAGACCCAGTACTTC. It translates to CASTRGQWGETQYF.

This clonotype was observed at least ten times. The chain links TRBV11-3 to TRBJ2-1; 11 bases line up with TRBD2. This CDR3 spans 16 amino acids. CDR1 and CDR2 from the germline V gene are SGHNT and YENEEA. Trimming at V came to 1 base and at J to 9 bases, leaving 8 bases not matched to a gene. This CDR3 reads CASSLGIAGGIVEQFF. The CDR3 DNA sequence: TGTGCCAGCAGCTTAGGAATAGCGGGAGGGATTGTTGAGCAGTTCTTC.

This clonotype was picked up many times. The V and J genes are TRBV7-2 and TRBJ1-6; D is possibly TRBD1 (5 bases). Germline CDR1 reads SGHTA; CDR2 reads FQGNSA. The CDR3 has 15 residues. V lost 7 bases, J lost 7 bases, and 17 bases lay in between. The CDR3 is CASTPTGTPNSPLHF. The CDR3 coding sequence is TGTGCCAGCACCCCGACCGGGACGCCGAATTCACCCCTCCACTTT.

This clonotype was picked up one time. The chain links TRBV20-1 to TRBJ2-1; 11 nucleotides align to TRBD2. The CDR3 contains 16 residues. V dropped 0 bases and J dropped 5; count of bases not matched to a gene: 6. CDR1 and CDR2 from the germline V gene are DFQATT and SNEGSKA (reference sequence). The CDR3 here is CSARELTSGTNNEQFF. CDR3 in DNA: TGCAGTGCTAGAGAGCTGACTAGCGGGACAAACAATGAGCAGTTCTTC.

This clonotype was detected many times. This chain uses TRBV7-2 with TRBJ1-6; a weak D match, TRBD1 (5 bases). CDR3 length: 14 residues. V shed 4 bases and J shed 9 bases, with 13 bases lying between them. Germline values: CDR1 SGHTA, CDR2 FQGNSA. CDR3 bases: TGTGCCAGCAGCTCTGACAGTCTCGGTTCACCCCTCCACTTT. Translating it yields CASSSDSLGSPLHF.

V usage is TRBV4-1 and J usage is TRBJ2-1; D not certain. The CDR3 runs 13 residues. Between the trimmed V and J ends, which lost 3 bases and 10 bases, there was a span of 13 bases. CDR1 is MGHRA, CDR2 YSYEKL, per germline. The CDR3 loop reads CASSQGLIGEQFF. CDR3 nucleotides: TGCGCCAGCAGCCAGGGCCTTATTGGGGAGCAGTTCTTC.

This clonotype was found many times. The CDR3 nucleotides are TGTGCCAGCAGTTTGACGCGACAGGGGGCGCGGGCCGAGCAGTACTTC. Its protein product is CASSLTRQGARAEQYF. The chain has TRBV6-2 or TRBV6-3 and TRBJ2-7; TRBD1 agrees at 10 bases. Germline CDR1 reads MNHEY; CDR2 reads SVGEGT. After removal of 4 bases from V and 6 bases from J, the junction contained 12 bases not matched to a gene. CDR3 size: 16 residues.

Ten or more counts support this clonotype. The chain is built from TRBV11-2 and TRBJ2-5; D ambiguous. The CDR3 runs 14 residues. Trimming removed 1 base at V and 5 bases at J, with 11 bases between. Germline V gives CDR1 SGHAT, CDR2 FQNNGV. The CDR3 protein is CASSLVRDGETQYF. In DNA, the CDR3 is TGTGCCAGCAGCTTAGTTAGGGATGGGGAGACCCAGTACTTC.

This chain's CDR3 is CASSGPVETQYF. The DNA of the CDR3 is TGTGCCAGCAGCGGCCCGGTAGAGACCCAGTACTTC. This chain uses TRBV25-1 with TRBJ2-5; no clear D gene. The CDR3 spans 12 residues. Germline V gives CDR1 MGHDK, CDR2 SYGVNS. V was shortened by 6 bases and J by 4 bases, with 9 bases between the two germline ends.

The sample holds many counts of this clonotype. The gene calls are TRBV12-3 or TRBV12-4 and TRBJ1-1; 7 bases are shared with TRBD1. The CDR3 sequence is 14 residues long. Germline trimming cut 6 bases from V and 4 bases from J; bases unmatched to any gene: 8. The CDR3 spells CASRRAGGGTEAFF. CDR3 nucleotides: TGTGCCAGCAGGCGGGCAGGGGGGGGCACTGAAGCTTTCTTT.

The genes are TRBV7-3 and TRBJ2-3; 8 positions match TRBD2. The CDR3 covers 14 residues. Germline CDR1 SGHTA, CDR2 FQGTGA. V lost 5 bases, J lost 2 bases, and 3 bases stayed unmatched. CDR3: CASSAGLATDTQYF. The CDR3 bases are TGTGCCAGCAGCGCAGGACTAGCCACAGATACGCAGTATTTT.

This clonotype was counted many times. The gene calls are TRBV28 and TRBJ2-1; the D gene is possibly TRBD2 (6 bases). Trimming removed 5 bases from V and 0 bases from J, with 20 bases in between. The CDR3 loop spans 18 amino acids. Germline V CDR1 and CDR2: MDHEN, SYDVKM. The CDR3 region has the DNA TGTGCCAGCAGTATAAGCTTGGGACTTGGGAGCTCCTACAATGAGCAGTTCTTC. Translation gives CASSISLGLGSSYNEQFF.

This clonotype was seen a few times. V gene TRBV7-2 combines with J gene TRBJ1-3, with a tentative D call TRBD1 (5 bases). This CDR3 region has 16 residues. Germline values: CDR1 SGHTA, CDR2 FQGNSA. The V gene lost 1 base and the J gene lost 4 bases, with 14 bases spanning the gap. The CDR3 DNA reads TGTGCCAGCAGCTTAGAGCGGGGCTTAACGGGAAACACCATATATTTT. This translates into CASSLERGLTGNTIYF.

V and J are TRBV27 and TRBJ1-5; perhaps TRBD1 as D (5 bases). The ends were cut back, 10 bases at V and 2 bases at J, with 15 bases in the middle. The CDR3 length is 14 residues. Per the germline V gene, CDR1 is MNHEY and CDR2 is SMNVEV (reference sequence). Here the CDR3 reads CANTGGLGNQPQHF. CDR3 nucleotide sequence: TGTGCCAACACCGGGGGTTTGGGCAATCAGCCCCAGCATTTT.

In this sample, this clonotype turned up a few times. The chain couples TRBV12-3 or TRBV12-4 to TRBJ1-2; D possibly corresponds to TRBD1 (5 bases). The length of the CDR3 is 15 residues. Trimming removed 5 bases from V and 0 bases from J, with 13 bases in between. CDR3 coding DNA: TGTGCCAGCAGTCCTGGGACTCTAGCTAACTATGGCTACACCTTC. Amino acid sequence: CASSPGTLANYGYTF.

This clonotype was recorded many times. The V and J genes are TRBV11-3 and TRBJ1-2; tentative D call: TRBD1 (5 bases). Germline V CDR1 and CDR2: SGHNT, YENEEA. CDR3 length: 15 residues. V was shortened by 1 base and J by 2 bases, with 11 bases between the two germline ends. The CDR3, as DNA: TGTGCCAGCAGCTTAGCTCCAGGGTGGAACTATGGCTACACCTTC. Its protein is CASSLAPGWNYGYTF.